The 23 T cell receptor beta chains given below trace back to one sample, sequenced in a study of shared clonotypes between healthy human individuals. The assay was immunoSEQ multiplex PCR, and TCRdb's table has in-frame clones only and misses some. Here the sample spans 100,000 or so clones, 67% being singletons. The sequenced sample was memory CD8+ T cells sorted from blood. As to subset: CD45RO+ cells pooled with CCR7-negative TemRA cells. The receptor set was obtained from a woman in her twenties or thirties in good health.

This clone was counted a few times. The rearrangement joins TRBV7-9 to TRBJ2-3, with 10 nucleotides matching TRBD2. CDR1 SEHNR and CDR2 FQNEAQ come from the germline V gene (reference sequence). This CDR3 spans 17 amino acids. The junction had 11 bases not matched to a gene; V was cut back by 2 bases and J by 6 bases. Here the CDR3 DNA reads TGTGCCAGCAGCTTAAAAACTAGCGGGATGGAGGTTGATACGCAGTATTTT. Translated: CASSLKTSGMEVDTQYF.

CDR3 DNA: TGTGCCAGCAGATGGGGGGGACAGGCCAACAATGAGCAGTTCTTC. Its translation: CASRWGGQANNEQFF. The rearrangement links TRBV5-6 to TRBJ2-1; TRBD1 might be the D (8 bases). CDR3 length equals 15 residues. The germline CDR1 and CDR2 sequences are SGHDT and YYEEEE. V gave up 5 bases and J gave up 5 bases, with 17 bases separating them.

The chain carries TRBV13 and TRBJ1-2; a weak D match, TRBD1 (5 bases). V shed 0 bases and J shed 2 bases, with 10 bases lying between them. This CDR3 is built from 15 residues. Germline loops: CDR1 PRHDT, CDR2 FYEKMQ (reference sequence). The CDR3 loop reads CASSLGHGGNYGYTF. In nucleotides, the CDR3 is TGTGCCAGCAGCTTAGGCCACGGGGGGAACTATGGCTACACCTTC.

CDR3 DNA: TGTGCCAGCAGTTTTTTGGAGGGACTGACTTACTACGAGCAGTACTTC. This translates into CASSFLEGLTYYEQYF. The chain has TRBV28 and TRBJ2-7, with D perhaps matching TRBD2 (6 bases). This CDR3 spans 16 amino acids. The V end lost 3 bases, the J end lost 3 bases, and 18 bases lay between the germline ends. Germline V lookup: CDR1 MDHEN, CDR2 SYDVKM.

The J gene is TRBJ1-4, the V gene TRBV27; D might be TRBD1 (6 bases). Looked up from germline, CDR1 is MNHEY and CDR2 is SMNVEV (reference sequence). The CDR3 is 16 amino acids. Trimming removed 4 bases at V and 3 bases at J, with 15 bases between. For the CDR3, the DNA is TGTGCCAGCAGTTCCAATCCGGGACATCCTAATGAAAAACTGTTTTTT. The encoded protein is CASSSNPGHPNEKLFF.

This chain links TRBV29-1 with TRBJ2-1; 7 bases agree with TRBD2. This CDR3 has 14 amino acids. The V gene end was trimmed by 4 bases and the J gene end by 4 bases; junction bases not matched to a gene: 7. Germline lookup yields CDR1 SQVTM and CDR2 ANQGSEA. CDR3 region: CSVGTSGDYNEQFF. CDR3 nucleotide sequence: TGCAGCGTTGGAACCAGCGGGGATTACAATGAGCAGTTCTTC.

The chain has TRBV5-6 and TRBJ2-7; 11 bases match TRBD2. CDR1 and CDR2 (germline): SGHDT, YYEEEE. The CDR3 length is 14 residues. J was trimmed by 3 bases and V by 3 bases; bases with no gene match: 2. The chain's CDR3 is CASSYGTSGYEQYF. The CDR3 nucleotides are TGTGCCAGCAGCTACGGGACTAGCGGCTACGAGCAGTACTTC.

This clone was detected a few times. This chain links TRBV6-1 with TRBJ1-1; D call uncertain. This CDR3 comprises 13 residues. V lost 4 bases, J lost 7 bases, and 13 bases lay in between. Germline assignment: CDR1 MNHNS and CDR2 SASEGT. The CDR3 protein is CASSVGSEGEAFF. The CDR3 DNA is TGTGCCAGCAGTGTTGGGTCAGAAGGTGAAGCTTTCTTT.

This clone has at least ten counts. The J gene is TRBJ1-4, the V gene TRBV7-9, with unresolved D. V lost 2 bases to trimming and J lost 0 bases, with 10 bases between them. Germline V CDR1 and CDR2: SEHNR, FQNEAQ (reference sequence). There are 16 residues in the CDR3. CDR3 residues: CASSLFLGATNEKLFF. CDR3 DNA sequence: TGTGCCAGCAGCTTATTTTTGGGCGCAACTAATGAAAAACTGTTTTTT.

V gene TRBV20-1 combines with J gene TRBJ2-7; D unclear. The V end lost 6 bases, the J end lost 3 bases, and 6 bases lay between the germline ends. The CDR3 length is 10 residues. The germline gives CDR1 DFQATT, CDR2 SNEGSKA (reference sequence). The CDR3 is CSATGYEQYF. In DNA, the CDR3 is TGCAGTGCCACCGGCTACGAGCAGTACTTC.

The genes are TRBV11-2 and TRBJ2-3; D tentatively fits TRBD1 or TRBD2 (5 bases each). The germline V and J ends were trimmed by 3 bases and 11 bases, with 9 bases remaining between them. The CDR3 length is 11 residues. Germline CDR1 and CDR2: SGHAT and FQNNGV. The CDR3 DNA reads TGTGCCAGCAGCTTCGGGGCGGGGCAGTATTTT. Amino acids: CASSFGAGQYF.

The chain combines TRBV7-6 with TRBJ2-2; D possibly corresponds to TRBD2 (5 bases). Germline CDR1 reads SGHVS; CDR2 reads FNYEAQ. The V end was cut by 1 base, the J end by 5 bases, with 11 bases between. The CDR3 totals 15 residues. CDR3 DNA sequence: TGTGCCAGCAGCTTAGACTCTAGCCCGACCGGGGAGCTGTTTTTT. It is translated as CASSLDSSPTGELFF.

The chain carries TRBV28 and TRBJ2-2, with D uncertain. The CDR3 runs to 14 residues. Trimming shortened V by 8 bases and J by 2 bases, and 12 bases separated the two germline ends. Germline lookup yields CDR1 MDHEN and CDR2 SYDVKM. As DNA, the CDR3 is TGTGCCAGCCTAAGGAGTTATAACACCGGGGAGCTGTTTTTT. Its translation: CASLRSYNTGELFF.

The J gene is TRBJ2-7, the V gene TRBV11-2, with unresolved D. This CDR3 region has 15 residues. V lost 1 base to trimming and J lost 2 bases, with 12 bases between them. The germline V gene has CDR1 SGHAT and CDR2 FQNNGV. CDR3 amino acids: CASSLAPGPTYEQYF. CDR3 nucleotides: TGTGCCAGCAGCTTAGCCCCTGGCCCCACCTACGAGCAGTACTTC.

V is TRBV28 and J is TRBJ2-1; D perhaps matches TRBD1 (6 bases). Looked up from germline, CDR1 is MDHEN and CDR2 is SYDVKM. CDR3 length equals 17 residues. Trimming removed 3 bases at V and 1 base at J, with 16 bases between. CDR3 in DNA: TGTGCCAGCAGTTTTGCAACCGGGGACACTTCCTACAATGAGCAGTTCTTC. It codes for CASSFATGDTSYNEQFF.

The CDR3 region has the DNA TGTGCCAGCAGTTTTATTAGGGACAGTAGCAATCAGCCCCAGCATTTT. It codes for CASSFIRDSSNQPQHF. This chain uses TRBV28 with TRBJ1-5; 7 bases are a match to TRBD1. CDR1 and CDR2 from the germline V gene are MDHEN and SYDVKM. This CDR3 region has 16 residues. Losses at the gene ends were 3 bases for V and 0 bases for J; bases not matched to a gene: 5.

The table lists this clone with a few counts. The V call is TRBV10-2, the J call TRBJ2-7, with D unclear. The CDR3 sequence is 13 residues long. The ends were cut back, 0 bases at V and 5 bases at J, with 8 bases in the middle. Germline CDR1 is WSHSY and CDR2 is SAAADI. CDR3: CASSESTPNEQYF. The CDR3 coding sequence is TGCGCCAGCAGTGAGTCGACACCCAACGAGCAGTACTTC.

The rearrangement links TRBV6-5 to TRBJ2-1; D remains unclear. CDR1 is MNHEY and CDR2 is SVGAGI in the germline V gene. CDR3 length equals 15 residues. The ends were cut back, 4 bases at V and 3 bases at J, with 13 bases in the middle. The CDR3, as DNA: TGTGCCAGCAGTTTTAGAGGTCCCAACTACAATGAGCAGTTCTTC. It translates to CASSFRGPNYNEQFF.

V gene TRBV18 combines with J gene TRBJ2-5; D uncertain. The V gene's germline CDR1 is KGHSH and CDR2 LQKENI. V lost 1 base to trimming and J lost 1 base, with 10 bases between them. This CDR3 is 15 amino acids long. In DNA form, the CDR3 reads TGTGCCAGCTCACCACGTGTGGTGGGCCAAGAGACCCAGTACTTC. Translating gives CASSPRVVGQETQYF. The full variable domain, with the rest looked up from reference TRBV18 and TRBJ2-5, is NAGVMQNPRHLVRRRGQEARLRCSPMKGHSHVYWYRQLPEEGLKFMVYLQKENIIDESGMPKERFSAEFPKEGPSILRIQQVVRGDSAAYFCASSPRVVGQETQYFGPGTRLLVL.

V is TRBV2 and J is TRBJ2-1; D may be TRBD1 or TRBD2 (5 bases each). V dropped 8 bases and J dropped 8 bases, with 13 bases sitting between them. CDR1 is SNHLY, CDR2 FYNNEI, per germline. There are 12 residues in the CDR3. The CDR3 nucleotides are TGTGCCAGCGGGGGATGGGGCGATGAGCAGTTCTTC. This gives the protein CASGGWGDEQFF.

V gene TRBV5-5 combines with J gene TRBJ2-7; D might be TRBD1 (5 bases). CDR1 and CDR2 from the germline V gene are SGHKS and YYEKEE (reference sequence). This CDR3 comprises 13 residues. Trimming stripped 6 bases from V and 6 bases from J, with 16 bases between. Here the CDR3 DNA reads TGTGCCAGCATCCTGAGCAGGGCAGGCGAGCAGTACTTC. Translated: CASILSRAGEQYF.

CDR3 coding DNA: TGTGCCAGCAGCCGGACTTCCCAAGAGACCCAGTACTTC. Translating it yields CASSRTSQETQYF. The chain couples TRBV2 to TRBJ2-5; the D gene is possibly TRBD2 (5 bases). V lost 6 bases and J 1 base, leaving 9 bases between the germline ends. The CDR3 has 13 amino acids. Germline CDR1 is SNHLY and CDR2 is FYNNEI.

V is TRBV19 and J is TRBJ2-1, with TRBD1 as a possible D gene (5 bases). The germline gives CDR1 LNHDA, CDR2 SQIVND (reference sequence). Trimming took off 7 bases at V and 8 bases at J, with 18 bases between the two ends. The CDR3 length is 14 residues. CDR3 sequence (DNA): TGTGCCAGTATGTCATGGCAGGGTGCCCATGAGCAGTTCTTC. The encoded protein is CASMSWQGAHEQFF. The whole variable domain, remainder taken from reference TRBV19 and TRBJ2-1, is DGGITQSPKYLFRKEGQNVTLSCEQNLNHDAMYWYRQDPGQGLRLIYYSQIVNDFQKGDIAEGYSVSREKKESFPLTVTSAQKNPTAFYLCASMSWQGAHEQFFGPGTRLTVL.